This section outlines one T cell receptor (beta chain) sequence together with its context. Its specificity is not known. This entry comes from a study of identical twins. Study results and caveats: Clonotypes of the beta chain that were abundant in cord blood carried fewer insertions (memory repertoires showed none).

Template switching, a step in the protocol, added a universal primer site, and cDNA carried unique molecular identifiers. TCRdb independently ran MiXCR on the 5' RACE reads; one entry per CDR3 protein. This sample has 500,000 to 550,000 distinct CDR3 sequences; approximately 20% occur once, and the top ten carry approximately 0.52%. These data also formed part of another study, on yellow fever vaccine responses in identical twins.

The specimen sequenced was CD4+ T cells sorted from blood. The receptor comes from a woman younger than 30 in good health.

CDR3 loop: CASRQTGSGANVLTF. The CDR3 region has the DNA TGTGCCAGCAGGCAAACAGGCTCTGGGGCCAACGTCCTGACTTTC. The J gene is TRBJ2-6, the V gene TRBV2; D perhaps matches TRBD1 (5 bases). The ends were cut back, 6 bases at V and 0 bases at J, with 9 bases in the middle. CDR1 and CDR2 (germline): SNHLY, FYNNEI. The CDR3 is 15 amino acids. Complete variable domain (other parts from reference TRBV2 and TRBJ2-6): EPEVTQTPSHQVTQMGQEVILRCVPISNHLYFYWYRQILGQKVEFLVSFYNNEISEKSEIFDDQFSVERPDGSNFTLKIRSTKLEDSAMYFCASRQTGSGANVLTFGAGSRLTVL.